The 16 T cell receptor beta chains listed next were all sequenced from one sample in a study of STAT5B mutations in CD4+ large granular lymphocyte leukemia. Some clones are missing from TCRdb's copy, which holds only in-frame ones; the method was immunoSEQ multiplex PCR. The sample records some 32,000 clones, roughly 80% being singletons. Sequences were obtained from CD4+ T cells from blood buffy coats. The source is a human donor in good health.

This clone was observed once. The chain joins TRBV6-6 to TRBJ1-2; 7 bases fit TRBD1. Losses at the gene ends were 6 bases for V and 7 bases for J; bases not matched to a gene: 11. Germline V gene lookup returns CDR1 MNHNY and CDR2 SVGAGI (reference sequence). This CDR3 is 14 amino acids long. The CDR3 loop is CASSPGQRMGGYTF. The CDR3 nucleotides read TGTGCCAGCAGCCCGGGACAGCGGATGGGTGGCTACACCTTC.

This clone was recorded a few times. The CDR3 sequence is CASSQDRVPYEQYF. The CDR3 coding sequence is TGCGCCAGCAGCCAAGACAGGGTTCCGTACGAGCAGTACTTC. The genes are TRBV5-1 and TRBJ2-7; TRBD1 agrees at 7 bases. With V trimmed by 4 bases and J by 4 bases, 8 bases remained unmatched. Germline-derived CDR1 and CDR2 are SGHRS and YFSETQ. The CDR3 spans 14 residues.

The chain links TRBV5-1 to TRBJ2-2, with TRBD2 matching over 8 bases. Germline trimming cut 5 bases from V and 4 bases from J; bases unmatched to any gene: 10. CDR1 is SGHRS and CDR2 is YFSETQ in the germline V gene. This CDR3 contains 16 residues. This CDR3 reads CASSKIAGSGTGELFF. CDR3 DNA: TGCGCCAGCAGTAAGATAGCGGGATCGGGCACCGGGGAGCTGTTTTTT.

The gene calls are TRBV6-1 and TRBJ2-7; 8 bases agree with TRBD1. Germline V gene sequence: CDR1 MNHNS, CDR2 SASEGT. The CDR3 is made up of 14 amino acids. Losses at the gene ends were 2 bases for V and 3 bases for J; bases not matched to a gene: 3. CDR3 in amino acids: CASSENRGYYEQYF. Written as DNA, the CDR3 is TGTGCCAGCAGTGAAAACAGGGGGTACTACGAGCAGTACTTC.

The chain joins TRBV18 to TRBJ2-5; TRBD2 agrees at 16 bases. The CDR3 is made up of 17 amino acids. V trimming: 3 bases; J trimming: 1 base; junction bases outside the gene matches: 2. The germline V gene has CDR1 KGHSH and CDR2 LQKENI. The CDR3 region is CASSPGTSGRGQETQYF. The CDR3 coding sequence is TGTGCCAGCTCACCCGGGACTAGCGGGAGGGGCCAAGAGACCCAGTACTTC. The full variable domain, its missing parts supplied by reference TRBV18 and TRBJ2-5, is NAGVMQNPRHLVRRRGQEARLRCSPMKGHSHVYWYRQLPEEGLKFMVYLQKENIIDESGMPKERFSAEFPKEGPSILRIQQVVRGDSAAYFCASSPGTSGRGQETQYFGPGTRLLVL.

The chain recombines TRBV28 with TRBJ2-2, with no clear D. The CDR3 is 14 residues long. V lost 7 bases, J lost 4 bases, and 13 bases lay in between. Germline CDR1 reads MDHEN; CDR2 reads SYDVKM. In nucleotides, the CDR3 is TGTGCCAGCATCTTCTCGTCGGGCACCGGGGAGCTGTTTTTT. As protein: CASIFSSGTGELFF.

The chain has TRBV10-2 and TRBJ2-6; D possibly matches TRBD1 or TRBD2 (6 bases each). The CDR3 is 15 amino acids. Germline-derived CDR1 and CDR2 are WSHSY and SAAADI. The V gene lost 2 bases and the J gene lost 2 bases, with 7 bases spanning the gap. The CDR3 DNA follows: TGCGCCAGCAGTGAGGGGGGGCCTGGGGCCAACGTCCTGACTTTC. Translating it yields CASSEGGPGANVLTF.

DNA of the CDR3: TGTGCCTGGGCAAGACCGTCACAAGAGACCCAGTACTTC. Its translation is CAWARPSQETQYF. The chain has TRBV30 and TRBJ2-5, with unresolved D. This CDR3 comprises 13 residues. CDR1 GTSNPN and CDR2 SVGIG come from the germline V gene (reference sequence). The V end was cut by 5 bases, the J end by 2 bases, with 12 bases between.

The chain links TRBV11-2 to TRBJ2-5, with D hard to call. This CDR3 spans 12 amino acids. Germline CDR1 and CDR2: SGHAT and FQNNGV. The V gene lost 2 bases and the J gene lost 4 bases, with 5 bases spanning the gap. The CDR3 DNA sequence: TGTGCCAGCAGCTTATTGTTAGAGACCCAGTACTTC. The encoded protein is CASSLLLETQYF.

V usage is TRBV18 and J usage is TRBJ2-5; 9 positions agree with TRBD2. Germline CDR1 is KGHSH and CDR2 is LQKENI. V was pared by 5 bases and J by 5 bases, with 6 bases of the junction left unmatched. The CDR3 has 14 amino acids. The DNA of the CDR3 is TGTGCCAGCTCAGAGACTAGCGGCCAGGAGACCCAGTACTTC. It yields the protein CASSETSGQETQYF.

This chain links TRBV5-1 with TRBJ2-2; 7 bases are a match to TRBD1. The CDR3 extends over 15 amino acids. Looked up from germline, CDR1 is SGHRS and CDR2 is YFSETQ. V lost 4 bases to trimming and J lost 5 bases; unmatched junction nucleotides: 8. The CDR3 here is CASSDSRGRTGELFF. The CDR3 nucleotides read TGCGCCAGCAGCGATTCGAGGGGGCGGACCGGGGAGCTGTTTTTT.

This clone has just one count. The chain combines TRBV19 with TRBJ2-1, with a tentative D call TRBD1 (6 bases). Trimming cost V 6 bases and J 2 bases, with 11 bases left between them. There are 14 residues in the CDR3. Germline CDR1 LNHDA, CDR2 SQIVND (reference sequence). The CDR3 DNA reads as TGTGCCAGTAGCTCTGACAGGCCCTACAATGAGCAGTTCTTC. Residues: CASSSDRPYNEQFF.

CDR3 nucleotides: TGTGCCAGCAGCAATAAGGTGGCAGGGGAAACGAGGGAGCTGTTTTTT. It specifies CASSNKVAGETRELFF. This chain uses TRBV7-9 with TRBJ2-2; D is perhaps TRBD1 (6 bases). V lost 5 bases to trimming and J lost 9 bases, with 22 bases between them. The germline CDR1 and CDR2 sequences are SEHNR and FQNEAQ (reference sequence). The CDR3 length is 16 residues.

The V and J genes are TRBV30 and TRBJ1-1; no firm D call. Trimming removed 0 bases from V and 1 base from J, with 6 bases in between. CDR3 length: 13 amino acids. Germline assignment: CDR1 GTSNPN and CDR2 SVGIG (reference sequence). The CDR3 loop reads CAWSVVPNTEAFF. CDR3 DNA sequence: TGTGCCTGGAGTGTGGTGCCGAACACTGAAGCTTTCTTT.

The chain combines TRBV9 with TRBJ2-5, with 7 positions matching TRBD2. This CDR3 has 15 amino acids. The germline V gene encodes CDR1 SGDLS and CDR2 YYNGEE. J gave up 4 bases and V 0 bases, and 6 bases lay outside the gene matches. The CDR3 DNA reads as TGTGCCAGCAGCGTAGGGGCGGGAGCTGGAGAGACCCAGTACTTC. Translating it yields CASSVGAGAGETQYF.

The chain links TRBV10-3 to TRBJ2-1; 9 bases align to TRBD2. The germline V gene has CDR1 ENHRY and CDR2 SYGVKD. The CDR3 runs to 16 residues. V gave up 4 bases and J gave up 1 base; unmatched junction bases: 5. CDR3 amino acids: CAISVDSGRSYNEQFF. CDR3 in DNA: TGTGCCATCAGTGTGGATAGCGGGAGATCCTACAATGAGCAGTTCTTC.